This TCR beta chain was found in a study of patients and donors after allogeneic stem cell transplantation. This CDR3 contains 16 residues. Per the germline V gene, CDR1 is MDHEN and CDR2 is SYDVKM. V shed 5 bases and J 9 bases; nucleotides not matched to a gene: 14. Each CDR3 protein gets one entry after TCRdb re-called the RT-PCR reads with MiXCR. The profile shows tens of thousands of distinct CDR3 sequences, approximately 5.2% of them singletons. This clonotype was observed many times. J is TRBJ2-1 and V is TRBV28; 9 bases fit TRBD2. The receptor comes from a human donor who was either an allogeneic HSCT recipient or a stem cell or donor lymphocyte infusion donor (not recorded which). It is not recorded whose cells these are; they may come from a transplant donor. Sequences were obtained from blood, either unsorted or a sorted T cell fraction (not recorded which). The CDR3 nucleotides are TGTGCCAGCAGTCCGCGGAACAGCGGGAGGTGGACTGAGCAGTTCTTC. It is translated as CASSPRNSGRWTEQFF.